This T cell receptor beta chain comes out of a study of long-term antiretroviral therapy in people with HIV. The assay used was immunoSEQ (version v3.0), run at survey level. The table came from immunoSEQ multiplex PCR; TCRdb's copy has only in-frame clones and leaves some out. The sample records under 45,000 clones, 80% to 85% being singletons. Concerning this clone: As yet, its antigen is unknown.

Without exception, participants with HIV were treated in the United States. Germline lookup yields CDR1 SGDLS and CDR2 YYNGEE. The V end was cut by 4 bases, the J end by 1 base, with 12 bases between. The CDR3 is 15 amino acids. The study, taken as a whole, reports: Gathering of blood took place between about 2003 and 2017, possibly under older ART regimens. It was not possible to obtain data on ART adherence, viral resistance or therapy changes.

The specimen was unsorted PBMCs, collected 1 year after starting antiretroviral therapy. V is TRBV9 and J is TRBJ1-3; perhaps TRBD1 as D (6 bases). This sequence originates from a man younger than 30 with HIV. CDR3 DNA: TGTGCCAGCAGCTTCGGACAGATTTCTGGAAACACCATATATTTT. Translation gives CASSFGQISGNTIYF.